This passage covers 7 T cell receptor beta chains from one sample sequenced in a study of cytomegalovirus exposure and HLA in healthy donors. The PCR was carried out with 60 Vbeta primers and 13 Jbeta primers. Sequencing was performed with immunoSEQ multiplex PCR; in TCRdb, only in-frame clones are kept and a portion is missing. The table records about 170,000 clones, 79% of them present only once. The sequenced sample consisted of PBMCs. Receptor source: a woman between 50 and 59 years old in good health and CMV-seronegative.

V usage is TRBV28 and J usage is TRBJ1-1, with 12 bases matching TRBD1. The CDR3 is made up of 17 amino acids. V lost 6 bases to trimming and J lost 5 bases; unmatched junction nucleotides: 13. CDR1 and CDR2 from the germline V gene are MDHEN and SYDVKM. The CDR3 is CASSRGQGARRRTEAFF. CDR3 bases: TGTGCCAGCAGCCGGGGACAGGGGGCGCGTCGGAGGACTGAAGCTTTCTTT. The complete variable domain, with remaining parts taken from reference TRBV28 and TRBJ1-1, reads DVKVTQSSRYLVKRTGEKVFLECVQDMDHENMFWYRQDPGLGLRLIYFSYDVKMKEKGDIPEGYSVSREKKERFSLILESASTNQTSMYLCASSRGQGARRRTEAFFGQGTRLTVV.

The V call is TRBV4-1, the J call TRBJ2-7; a weak D match, TRBD1 (5 bases). Trimming removed 1 base from V and 2 bases from J, with 9 bases in between. The CDR3 loop spans 14 amino acids. The germline V gene has CDR1 MGHRA and CDR2 YSYEKL. CDR3 in amino acids: CASSQVRVTYEQYF. The CDR3 DNA sequence: TGCGCCAGCAGCCAAGTCAGGGTAACCTACGAGCAGTACTTC.

The J gene is TRBJ2-7, the V gene TRBV7-2; TRBD1 matches at 7 bases. The V and J ends lost 3 bases and 5 bases, in that order; junction bases with no gene match: 7. This CDR3 contains 14 residues. Germline V gene lookup returns CDR1 SGHTA and CDR2 FQGNSA. DNA for the CDR3: TGTGCCAGCAGCTTGGTGGAAGGGGGCCACGAGCAGTACTTC. Its protein is CASSLVEGGHEQYF.

The chain is built from TRBV5-1 and TRBJ1-1; D gene uncertain. The CDR3 length is 13 residues. V was trimmed by 5 bases and J by 2 bases, leaving 10 bases between them. Germline lookup yields CDR1 SGHRS and CDR2 YFSETQ. DNA of the CDR3: TGCGCCAGCAGACCGGTAGAAAACACTGAAGCTTTCTTT. Translating gives CASRPVENTEAFF.

The chain joins TRBV4-2 to TRBJ2-7; maybe TRBD1 (6 bases). The germline V and J ends were trimmed by 1 base and 4 bases, with 17 bases remaining between them. Germline assignment: CDR1 LGHNA and CDR2 YNFKEQ. CDR3 length equals 16 residues. CDR3 region: CASSQAPGQGSYEQYF. In DNA, the CDR3 is TGTGCCAGCAGCCAAGCTCCGGGACAAGGGTCGTACGAGCAGTACTTC.

The genes are TRBV30 and TRBJ2-3; tentative D call: TRBD1 (6 bases). This CDR3 contains 9 residues. The germline CDR1 and CDR2 sequences are GTSNPN and SVGIG (reference sequence). V lost 5 bases and J 12 bases, leaving 9 bases between the germline ends. The CDR3 DNA reads as TGTGCCTGGGGACAGCATCAGTATTTT. It yields the protein CAWGQHQYF.

This chain connects TRBV4-3 to TRBJ2-7; 9 nucleotides agree with TRBD1. The germline gives CDR1 LGHNA, CDR2 YSLEER. The ends lost 0 bases at V and 7 bases at J; junction bases unmatched: 16. This CDR3 is 18 amino acids long. The CDR3: CASSQDLPLRDRVGEQYF. The CDR3 coding sequence is TGCGCCAGCAGCCAAGATCTCCCCCTCCGGGACAGGGTCGGAGAGCAGTACTTC.